At least ten counts were recorded for the clone carrying this T cell receptor (beta chain). Its target is not known. This entry is derived from a study of T cells in Graves' hyperthyroidism and ophthalmopathy. Germline V CDR1 and CDR2: SNHLY, FYNNEI. This CDR3 has 13 amino acids. Trimming shortened V by 6 bases and J by 9 bases, and 15 bases separated the two germline ends. General study findings and limits: Ophthalmopathy cases were set apart from stable hyperthyroidism by a 13 V-J model. Appearing also in blood were most of the thyroid clonotypes expanded above 0.001.

The CDR3 regions of TCR beta were amplified from RNA transcripts. An initial round of RT-PCR targeting the TCR CDR3 relied on the HTBI primer set. Via MiXCR, TCRdb re-called the multiplex PCR reads, giving one row per CDR3 protein. The repertoire holds about 290,000 distinct CDR3 sequences, with approximately 16% as singletons. Together with thyroid ultrasound, orbital computed tomography, serum thyroxine and TRAb, clinical symptoms were used for diagnoses. The clonotype was recovered from a man younger than 45 with Graves' hyperthyroidism. The chain joins TRBV2 to TRBJ2-1; D is unclear. Sample: blood. The DNA for the CDR3 is TGTGCCAGCAGCGTGGACCTTGGAAGTGAGCAGTTCTTC. It is translated as CASSVDLGSEQFF.